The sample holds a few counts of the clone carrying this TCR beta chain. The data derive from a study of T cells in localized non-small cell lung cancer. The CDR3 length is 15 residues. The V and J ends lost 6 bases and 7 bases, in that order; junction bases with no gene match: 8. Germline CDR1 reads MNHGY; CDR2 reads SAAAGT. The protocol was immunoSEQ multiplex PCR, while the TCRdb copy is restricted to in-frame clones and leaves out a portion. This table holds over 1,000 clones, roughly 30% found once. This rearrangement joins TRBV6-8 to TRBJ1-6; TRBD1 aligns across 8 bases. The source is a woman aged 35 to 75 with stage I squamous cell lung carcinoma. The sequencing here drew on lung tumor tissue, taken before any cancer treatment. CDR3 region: CASRGSDRGNSPLHF. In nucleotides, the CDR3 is TGTGCCAGCAGAGGATCCGACAGGGGAAATTCACCCCTCCACTTT.